These 7 T cell receptor beta chains originate from one sample sequenced in a study of blood T cell repertoires in COVID-19. The protocol was immunoSEQ multiplex PCR, while the TCRdb copy is restricted to in-frame clones and leaves out a portion. This table has a few hundred thousand clones, roughly 91% appearing once. Sequencing was carried out using peripheral blood. The receptors here all came from a woman aged 25-40 years with COVID-19, enrolled during active disease.

The chain links TRBV6-6 to TRBJ2-2; possible D gene TRBD2, 6 bases. Looked up from germline, CDR1 is MNHNY and CDR2 is SVGAGI (reference sequence). The V end lost 0 bases, the J end lost 6 bases, and 14 bases lay between the germline ends. The CDR3 consists of 16 residues. Written as DNA, the CDR3 is TGTGCCAGCAGTTACTCAGGCGGGGATGGGGCCGGGGAGCTGTTTTTT. Its protein product is CASSYSGGDGAGELFF.

The chain joins TRBV10-1 to TRBJ2-1, with 9 bases aligning to TRBD2. J gave up 4 bases and V 3 bases, and 4 bases lay outside the gene matches. CDR1 and CDR2 (germline): WNHNN, SYGVQD (reference sequence). The CDR3 runs to 15 residues. In DNA, the CDR3 is TGCGCCAGCAGTGACCCGACTAGCGGTTACAATGAGCAGTTCTTC. Translated: CASSDPTSGYNEQFF.

The chain recombines TRBV21-1 with TRBJ2-5; the table's D call of TRBD2 was not tested on the DNA. TRBV21-1 counts as a pseudogene. The CDR3 totals 12 residues. The CDR3 nucleotides read TGTGCCAGCAGCAAAGGGGGGGGCGGCCAGTACTTC. Its translation is CASSKGGGGQYF.

V is TRBV11-2 and J is TRBJ2-3; TRBD2 agrees at 8 bases. CDR3 size: 18 residues. The germline CDR1 and CDR2 sequences are SGHAT and FQNNGV. Trimming removed 5 bases from V and 0 bases from J; junction bases left unmatched: 13. CDR3 sequence (DNA): TGTGCCAGCAGCACCTCCATACTAGCGGTCCTCAGCACAGATACGCAGTATTTT. It codes for CASSTSILAVLSTDTQYF. The full variable domain, its missing parts supplied by reference TRBV11-2 and TRBJ2-3, is EAGVAQSPRYKIIEKRQSVAFWCNPISGHATLYWYQQILGQGPKLLIQFQNNGVVDDSQLPKDRFSAERLKGVDSTLKIQPAKLEDSAVYLCASSTSILAVLSTDTQYFGPGTRLTVL.

The chain combines TRBV19 with TRBJ2-2; 11 nucleotides match TRBD2. The CDR3 extends over 15 amino acids. With 4 bases clipped from V and 7 bases from J, the junction kept 5 bases outside the gene matches. Germline lookup yields CDR1 LNHDA and CDR2 SQIVND (reference sequence). The CDR3 bases are TGTGCCAGTAGTAGGCTAGCGGGGGGAAGCGGGGAGCTGTTTTTT. Protein sequence: CASSRLAGGSGELFF.

The chain joins TRBV12-3 or TRBV12-4 to TRBJ1-1; tentative D call: TRBD1 (5 bases). Trimming stripped 6 bases from V and 8 bases from J, with 16 bases between. This CDR3 is built from 13 residues. This CDR3 is CASRKTGGGEAFF. CDR3 nucleotide sequence: TGTGCCAGCAGGAAAACCGGGGGTGGGGAAGCTTTCTTT.

V and J are TRBV30 and TRBJ1-2; D gene uncertain. This CDR3 is built from 11 residues. Trimming left V 1 base short and J 8 bases short, with 8 bases between. Germline V lookup: CDR1 GTSNPN, CDR2 SVGIG (reference sequence). For the CDR3, the DNA is TGTGCCTGGAGTGGAGGAATAGGCTACACCTTC. Translating gives CAWSGGIGYTF.